The table lists the clone carrying this TCR beta chain with a few counts. These data originate in a study of CD8 T cells in ankylosing spondylitis. Quantitative 5'-RACE was performed with molecular barcodes, and it yielded the TCR beta libraries. TCRdb itself ran the 5' RACE reads through MiXCR, one entry per CDR3 protein. This sample has roughly 260,000 distinct CDR3 sequences, with around 20% found just once. Germline values: CDR1 SGDLS, CDR2 YYNGEE. The CDR3 extends over 15 amino acids. Unmatched junction bases numbered 6, after V lost 5 bases and J lost 2 bases. V and J are TRBV9 and TRBJ2-5, with 10 bases identical to TRBD2. What was sequenced was blood, either unsorted or a sorted T cell fraction (not recorded which). This clonotype was sampled from a male donor with ankylosing spondylitis or in good health (not recorded which). Written as DNA, the CDR3 is TGTGCCAGCAGTCCCACGGGACTAGCGCAAGAGACCCAGTACTTC. Protein product: CASSPTGLAQETQYF. The variable domain in full, with the rest retrieved from reference TRBV9 and TRBJ2-5, is DSGVTQTPKHLITATGQRVTLRCSPRSGDLSVYWYQQSLDQGLQFLIQYYNGEERAKGNILERFSAQQFPDLHSELNLSSLELGDSALYFCASSPTGLAQETQYFGPGTRLLVL.